The rows below give T cell receptor beta chains drawn from one sample of a study of graft-versus-host responses after intestinal transplantation. Their recognized antigens are unknown. Assay used: immunoSEQ multiplex PCR; TCRdb lists only in-frame clones, some missing. The sample records about 97,000 clones, 91% being singletons. The material was unstimulated CD4+ T cells sorted from spleen or lymph node cells, obtained before transplant. The source is a human donor who was the organ donor for an intestinal transplant. Each CDR3 is given with its conserved first and last residue. D genes are given only for firm matches. Rows give clone size only sometimes, using once, few, many, or a class for an expanded clone.

v_gene,d_gene,abundance,j_gene,CDR3aa,CDR3nt
TRBV7-9,-,-,TRBJ2-2,CASSPLGVLNTGELFF,TGTGCCAGCAGCCCGCTCGGGGTCCTGAACACCGGGGAGCTGTTTTTT
TRBV4-1,-,few,TRBJ1-2,CASSRATDLYGYTF,TGCGCCAGCAGCCGCGCGACAGACCTCTATGGCTACACCTTC
TRBV7-9,-,-,TRBJ2-7,CASSSSGAREQYF,TGTGCCAGCAGCTCCTCAGGGGCGAGGGAGCAGTACTTC
TRBV13,-,-,TRBJ2-7,CASSEGPPPSYEQYF,TGTGCCAGCTCGGAGGGACCCCCCCCTTCCTACGAGCAGTACTTC
TRBV6-6,TRBD2,few,TRBJ2-7,CASTPGGGYEQYF,TGTGCCAGCACCCCAGGCGGGGGATACGAGCAGTACTTC
TRBV5-1,-,-,TRBJ2-7,CASSLIHHYEQYF,TGCGCCAGCAGCTTGATACACCACTACGAGCAGTACTTC
TRBV19,TRBD1,-,TRBJ2-5,CASSPDRGETQYF,TGTGCCAGTAGCCCGGACAGGGGAGAGACCCAGTACTTC
TRBV6-1,-,-,TRBJ1-2,CASRTSGLYGYTF,TGTGCCAGCAGAACCTCAGGGCTCTATGGCTACACCTTC
TRBV10-3,TRBD2,-,TRBJ2-3,CAISASGGARDTQYF,TGTGCCATCAGTGCTAGCGGGGGGGCTAGGGATACGCAGTATTTT
TRBV28,-,-,TRBJ2-7,CASSLWRDNRGQYF,TGTGCCAGCAGTTTATGGCGGGATAACCGGGGGCAGTACTTC
TRBV18,TRBD1,-,TRBJ2-1,CASSPQGQRTDNEQFF,TGTGCCAGCTCGCCCCAGGGACAGCGAACTGACAATGAGCAGTTCTTC
TRBV4-2,TRBD2,once,TRBJ2-1,CASSQVRGVPAGQQFF,TGTGCCAGCAGCCAGGTCCGGGGGGTCCCAGCCGGGCAGCAGTTCTTC
TRBV4-1,TRBD2,once,TRBJ2-5,CASSPLTSGVKETQYF,TGCGCCAGCAGCCCTCTCACTAGCGGGGTCAAGGAGACCCAGTACTTC
TRBV18,TRBD1,-,TRBJ1-2,CASSVTGGSGYTF,TGTGCCAGCTCAGTGACAGGGGGCAGTGGCTACACCTTC
TRBV4-3,TRBD1,-,TRBJ1-2,CASSQEVGDRAATF,TGCGCCAGCAGCCAAGAAGTTGGGGACAGAGCGGCCACCTTC
TRBV7-8,-,once,TRBJ1-5,CASSLFWTGGEPQHF,TGTGCCAGCAGCTTATTCTGGACCGGGGGGGAGCCCCAGCATTTT
TRBV7-2,TRBD1,-,TRBJ1-1,CASSLTGTNTEAFF,TGTGCCAGCAGCTTGACAGGGACGAACACTGAAGCTTTCTTT
TRBV7-3,TRBD2,-,TRBJ2-1,CASSAGTSGGYNEQFF,TGTGCCAGCAGCGCAGGGACTAGCGGGGGCTACAATGAGCAGTTCTTC
TRBV4-2,TRBD1,-,TRBJ2-2,CASSQDPGGTQANTGELFF,TGTGCCAGCAGCCAAGATCCAGGGGGTACACAGGCGAACACCGGGGAGCTGTTTTTT
TRBV7-2,TRBD1,-,TRBJ2-5,CASSLEGTGDGTQYF,TGTGCCAGCAGCTTAGAGGGGACAGGGGATGGGACCCAGTACTTC